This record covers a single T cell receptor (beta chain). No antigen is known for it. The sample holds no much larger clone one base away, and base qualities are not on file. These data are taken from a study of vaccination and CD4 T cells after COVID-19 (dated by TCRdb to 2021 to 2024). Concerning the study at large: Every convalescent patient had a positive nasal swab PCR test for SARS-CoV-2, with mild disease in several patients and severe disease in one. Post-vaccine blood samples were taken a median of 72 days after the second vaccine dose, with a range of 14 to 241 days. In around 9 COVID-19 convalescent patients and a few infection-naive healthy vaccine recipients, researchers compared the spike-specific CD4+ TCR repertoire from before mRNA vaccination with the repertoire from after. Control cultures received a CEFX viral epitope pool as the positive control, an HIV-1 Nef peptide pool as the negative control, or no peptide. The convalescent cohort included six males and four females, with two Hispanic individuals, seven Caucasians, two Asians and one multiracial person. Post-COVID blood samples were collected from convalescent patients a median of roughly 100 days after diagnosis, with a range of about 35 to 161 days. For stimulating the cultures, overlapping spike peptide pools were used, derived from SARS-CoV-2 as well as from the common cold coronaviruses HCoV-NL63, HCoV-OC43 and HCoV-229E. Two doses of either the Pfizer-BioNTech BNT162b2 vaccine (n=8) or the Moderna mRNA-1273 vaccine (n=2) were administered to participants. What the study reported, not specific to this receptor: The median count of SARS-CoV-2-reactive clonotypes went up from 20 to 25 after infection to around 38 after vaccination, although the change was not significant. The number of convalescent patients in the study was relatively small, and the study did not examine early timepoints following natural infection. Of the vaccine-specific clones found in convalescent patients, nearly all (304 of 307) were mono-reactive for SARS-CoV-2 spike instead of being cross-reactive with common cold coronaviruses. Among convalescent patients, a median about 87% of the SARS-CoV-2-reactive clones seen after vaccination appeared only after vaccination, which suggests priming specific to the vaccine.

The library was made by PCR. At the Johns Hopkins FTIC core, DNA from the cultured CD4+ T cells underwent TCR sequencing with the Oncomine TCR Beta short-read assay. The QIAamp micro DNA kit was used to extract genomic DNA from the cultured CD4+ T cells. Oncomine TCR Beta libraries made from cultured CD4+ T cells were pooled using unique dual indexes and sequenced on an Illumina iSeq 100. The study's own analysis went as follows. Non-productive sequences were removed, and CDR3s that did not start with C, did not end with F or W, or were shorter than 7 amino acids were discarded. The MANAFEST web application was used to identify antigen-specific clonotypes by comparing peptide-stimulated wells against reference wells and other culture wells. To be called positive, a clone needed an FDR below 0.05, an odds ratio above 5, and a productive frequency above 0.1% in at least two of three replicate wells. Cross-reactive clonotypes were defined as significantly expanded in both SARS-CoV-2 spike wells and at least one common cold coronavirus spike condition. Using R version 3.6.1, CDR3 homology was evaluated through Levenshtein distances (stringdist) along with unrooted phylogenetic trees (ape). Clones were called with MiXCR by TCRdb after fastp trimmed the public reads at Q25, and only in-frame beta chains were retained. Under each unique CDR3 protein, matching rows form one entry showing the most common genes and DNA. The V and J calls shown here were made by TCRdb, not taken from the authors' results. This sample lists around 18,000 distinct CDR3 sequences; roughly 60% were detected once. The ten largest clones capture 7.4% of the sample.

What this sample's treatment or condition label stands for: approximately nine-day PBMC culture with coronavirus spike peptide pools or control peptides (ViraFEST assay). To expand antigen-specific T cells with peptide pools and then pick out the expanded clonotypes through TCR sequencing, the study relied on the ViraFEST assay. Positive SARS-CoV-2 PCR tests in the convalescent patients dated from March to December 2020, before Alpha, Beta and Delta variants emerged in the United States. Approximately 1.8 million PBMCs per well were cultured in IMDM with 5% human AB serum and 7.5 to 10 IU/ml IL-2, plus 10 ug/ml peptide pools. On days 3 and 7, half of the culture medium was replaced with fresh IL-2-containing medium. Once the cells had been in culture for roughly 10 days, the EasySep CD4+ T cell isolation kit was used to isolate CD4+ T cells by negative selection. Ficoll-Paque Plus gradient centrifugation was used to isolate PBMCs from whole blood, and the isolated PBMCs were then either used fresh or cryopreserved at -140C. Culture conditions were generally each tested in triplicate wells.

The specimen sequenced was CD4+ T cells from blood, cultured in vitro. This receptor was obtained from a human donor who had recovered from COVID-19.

The CDR3 amino acid sequence is: CATQGAGETQYF. Read as DNA, the sequence is TGTGCCACTCAGGGGGCAGGAGAGACCCAGTACTTC. The chain links TRBV2 with TRBJ2-5, with TRBD1 matching 8 junction bases. Via the germline V gene, CDR1 is SNHLY and CDR2 FYNNEI. Trimming accounts for 10 bases at V and 4 bases at J, while the number of junction bases matched to no gene is 5. The CDR3 covers 12 residues, taking in both the cysteine and the phenylalanine. Only the CDR3 part of the read is kept: 36 bases, read in frame from the first base. Where the CDR3 stops, the reference TRBV2 and TRBJ2-5 genes take over; the full variable domain is EPEVTQTPSHQVTQMGQEVILRCVPISNHLYFYWYRQILGQKVEFLVSFYNNEISEKSEIFDDQFSVERPDGSNFTLKIRSTKLEDSAMYFCATQGAGETQYFGPGTRLLVL.